The entry below describes one T cell receptor (beta chain). Only in-frame clones appear in the TCRdb table, and some are missing; sequencing was by immunoSEQ multiplex PCR. This table has 90,000 to 110,000 clones, 75% to 90% appearing once. These data come from a study of blood T cell repertoires in COVID-19. Study information: There were acute and convalescent COVID-19 samples, and they came from the United States, Italy and Spain. T cells, B-cell-depleted T cells, or PBMCs supplied cDNA or gDNA.

The CDR3 is 13 amino acids. Germline lookup yields CDR1 LNHNV and CDR2 YYDKDF (reference sequence). Trimming took 3 bases from V and 3 from J, leaving 6 bases between them. Source material: peripheral blood. V is TRBV15 and J is TRBJ1-5; D remains unclear. The sequence derives from a woman in her sixties with acute or convalescent COVID-19. The CDR3: CATSRDFNQPQHF. In nucleotides, the CDR3 is TGTGCCACCAGCAGGGACTTCAATCAGCCCCAGCATTTT.